The clone carrying this T cell receptor beta chain turned up a few times. Its target is not known. This sample stems from a study of OX40 agonist ivuxolimab in advanced cancers. Notes on the study in general: CD4+ and CD8+ blood T cells expanded clonally by week 6 at 0.1 to 3.0 mg/kg.

Germline V gene data show CDR1 as MDHEN and CDR2 as SYDVKM. Trimming removed 2 bases from V and 15 bases from J, with 17 bases in between. This CDR3 region has 13 residues. Repertoires were generated with immunoSEQ multiplex PCR, while TCRdb's copy carries only in-frame clones and drops some. The table has about 40,000 clones, approximately 88% seen once. The V and J genes are TRBV28 and TRBJ2-1, with D maybe TRBD1 (6 bases). The receptor was isolated from an adult with an advanced solid tumor such as melanoma, head and neck, liver or kidney cancer. The sequenced sample was CD4+ or CD8+ T cells sorted from blood, obtained in a trial of the OX40 agonist ivuxolimab. CDR3 sequence (DNA): TGTGCCAGCAGTTTAGGTCGGCAGGGGCTCCCGTTCTTC. It specifies CASSLGRQGLPFF.